This is a list of T cell receptor beta chains from one sample in a study of T cell clusters in autoimmune cytopenias. Reprocessing the multiplex PCR reads, TCRdb reports a single entry for every CDR3 protein and omits DNA. The sample table includes roughly 6,100 distinct CDR3 sequences. In addition, the sample was reused for a study of T cell repertoires in aging, cancer and after chemotherapy.

Material: peripheral blood. Source of these receptors: a human donor in good health. Both conserved end residues are part of each CDR3. The order of the fields is CDR3 length, J gene, V gene, clone size, CDR3 protein. Only part of the rows carry a size: once, few, many, or a class if the clone is expanded.

>14|TRBJ1-4|TRBV10-3|medium-sized
CAISESGGGEKLFF
>15|TRBJ2-1|TRBV18|.
CASSSTVAGFGEQFF
>16|TRBJ2-3|TRBV7-2|.
CASSYGLAGGADTQYF
>16|TRBJ2-7|TRBV7-2|.
CASSLGASGGLYEQYF
>11|TRBJ1-2|TRBV20-1|.
CSARGPGGYTF
>14|TRBJ2-5|TRBV18|medium-sized
CASSPGQPQETQYF
>14|TRBJ1-1|TRBV5-4|.
CASSEGGRTGKAFF
>13|TRBJ2-5|TRBV7-2|.
CASSLDTPETQYF
>16|TRBJ2-1|TRBV7-9|.
CASSFLGGSSYNEQFF
>17|TRBJ1-4|TRBV7-2|.
CASSHGPTGASNEKLFF
>14|TRBJ1-1|TRBV6-1|.
CASSPRGESTEAFF
>15|TRBJ2-3|TRBV11-2|.
CASSLEGGFTDTQYF
>14|TRBJ1-5|TRBV6-2/TRBV6-3|medium-sized
CASSYPDNFQPQHF
>14|TRBJ2-3|TRBV6-5|medium-sized
CASGSSGSTDTQYF
>15|TRBJ2-2|TRBV6-6|.
CASSRRDRRTGELFF
>13|TRBJ2-1|TRBV5-1|.
CASSSLLAAEQFF
>12|TRBJ1-1|TRBV20-1|large
CMGGPENTEAFF
>15|TRBJ2-1|TRBV6-1|medium-sized
CASRSGGATYNEQFF
>13|TRBJ2-3|TRBV20-1|.
CSARIPPRDTQYF
>14|TRBJ2-1|TRBV10-3|medium-sized
CAISGGQGYDEQFF
>13|TRBJ1-2|TRBV12-3/TRBV12-4|medium-sized
CASSLGRNYGYTF